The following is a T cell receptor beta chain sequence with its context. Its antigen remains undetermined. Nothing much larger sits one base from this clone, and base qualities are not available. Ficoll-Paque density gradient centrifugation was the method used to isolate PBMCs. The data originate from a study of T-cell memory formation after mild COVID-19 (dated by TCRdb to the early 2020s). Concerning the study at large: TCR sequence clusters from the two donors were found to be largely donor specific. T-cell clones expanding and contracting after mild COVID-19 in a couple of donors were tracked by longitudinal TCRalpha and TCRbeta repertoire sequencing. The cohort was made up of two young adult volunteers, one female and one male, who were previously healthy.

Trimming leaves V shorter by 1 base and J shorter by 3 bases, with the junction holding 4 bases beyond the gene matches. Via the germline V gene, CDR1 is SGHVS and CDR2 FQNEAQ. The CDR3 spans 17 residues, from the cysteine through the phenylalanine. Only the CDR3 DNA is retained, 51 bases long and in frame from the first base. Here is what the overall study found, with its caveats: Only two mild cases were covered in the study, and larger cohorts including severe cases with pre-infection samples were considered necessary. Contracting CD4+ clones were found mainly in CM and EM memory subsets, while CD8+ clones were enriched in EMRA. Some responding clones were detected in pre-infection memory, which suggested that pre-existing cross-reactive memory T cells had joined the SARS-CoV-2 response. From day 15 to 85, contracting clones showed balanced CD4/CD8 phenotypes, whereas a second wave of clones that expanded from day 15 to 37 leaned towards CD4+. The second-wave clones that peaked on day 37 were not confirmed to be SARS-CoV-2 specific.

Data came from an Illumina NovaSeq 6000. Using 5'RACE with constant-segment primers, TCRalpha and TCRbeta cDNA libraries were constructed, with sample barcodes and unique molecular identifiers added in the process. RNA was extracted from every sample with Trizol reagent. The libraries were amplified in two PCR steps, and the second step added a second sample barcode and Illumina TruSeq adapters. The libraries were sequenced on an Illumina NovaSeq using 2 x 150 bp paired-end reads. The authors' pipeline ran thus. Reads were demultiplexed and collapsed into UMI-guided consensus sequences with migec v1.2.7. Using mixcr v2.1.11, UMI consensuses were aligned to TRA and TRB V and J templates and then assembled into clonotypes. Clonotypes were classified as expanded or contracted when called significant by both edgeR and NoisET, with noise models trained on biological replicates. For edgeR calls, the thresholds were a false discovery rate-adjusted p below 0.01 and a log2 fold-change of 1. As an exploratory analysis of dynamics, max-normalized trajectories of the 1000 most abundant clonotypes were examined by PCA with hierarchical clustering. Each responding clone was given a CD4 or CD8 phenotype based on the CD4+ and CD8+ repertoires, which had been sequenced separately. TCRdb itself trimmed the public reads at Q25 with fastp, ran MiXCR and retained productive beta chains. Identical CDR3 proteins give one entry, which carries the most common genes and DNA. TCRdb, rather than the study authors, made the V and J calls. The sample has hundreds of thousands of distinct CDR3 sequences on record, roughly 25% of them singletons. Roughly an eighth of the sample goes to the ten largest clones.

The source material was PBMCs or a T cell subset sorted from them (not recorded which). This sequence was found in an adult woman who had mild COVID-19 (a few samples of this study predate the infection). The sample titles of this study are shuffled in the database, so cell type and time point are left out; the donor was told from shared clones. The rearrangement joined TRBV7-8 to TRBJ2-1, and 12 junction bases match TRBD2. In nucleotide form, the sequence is TGTGCCAGCAGCTTAGGACGGACTAGCGGGATCTACAATGAGCAGTTCTTC. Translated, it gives CASSLGRTSGIYNEQFF.